This T cell receptor beta chain originates from a study of siplizumab effects on memory and regulatory T cells (dated by TCRdb to about 2019). In the study overall: The effect of the anti-CD2 antibody siplizumab on alloreactive T-cell subsets was examined in allogeneic mixed lymphocyte reactions constructed from human PBMCs. The full study reports these points: Unstimulated naive T cells appeared to be more diverse than memory T cells, and naive cells seemed to make a substantial contribution to the alloresponse. Of the alloreactive CD4+ clones that could be mapped, the Treg-derived share averaged about 67% with siplizumab compared with roughly 25% in control reactions. Whether proliferating Tregs from siplizumab cultures were suppressive was not functionally confirmed. Because sequences below about 10^-5 frequency were poorly captured, only a minor fraction of alloreactive clones could be mapped to unstimulated subsets. Siplizumab significantly lowered the cumulative frequency of alloreactive sequences that could be traced to unstimulated CD4+ memory T cells. For roughly 80-97% of proliferating CD4+ or CD8+ clones, no naive or memory phenotype could be assigned.

Library prep was done by the immunoSEQ multiplex PCR assay. Each sample had some 10^5 TCR templates assayed by the deep sequencing platform. Genomic DNA extracted from sorted T cells was used for TCRbeta CDR3 sequencing. The authors processed their data as follows. The R programming language was used for clonal analysis of the TCRbeta CDR3 data. Alloreactive CD4+ and CD8+ clones were identified by comparing unstimulated samples to CFSE-low samples taken after the reaction. Regulatory or non-regulatory origin of alloreactive CD4+ clones was assigned by matching sequences to the sorted unstimulated Treg and non-Treg repertoires. TCRdb holds this immuneACCESS table with in-frame rearrangements only. Some clones are missing; in checked studies, unresolved V genes explain under half, and the rest has no known cause. D and trimming were read from the DNA, whereas the V and J calls and clone size are those reported in that table. Here the sample has about 26,000 clones; roughly 82% occur a single time. The top ten clonotypes cover more than 20% of the sample.

Unstimulated CD4+ memory cells were also sequenced in three donor pairs, together with CD4+ naive, CD8+ TEMRA, CD8+ naive and CD8+ effector memory subsets. Sorted unstimulated T cells and proliferating T cells recovered from mixed lymphocyte reactions underwent TCRbeta CDR3 sequencing. Fresh whole blood from some ten HLA-typed healthy donors was used as the source from which PBMCs were isolated. CDR3 length: 15 amino acids, cysteine to phenylalanine. Only CDR3 DNA remains: 45 bases, in frame from the first base. CDR1 SGHAT and CDR2 FQNNGV were looked up in the germline V gene. V gives up 9 bases and J gives up 10 bases, and the segment between their germline ends measures 25 bases. On this clone itself: What antigen it recognizes has not been identified. No base-level quality is on record; no much larger clone is a single base apart.

Recombination joined TRBV11-2 with TRBJ2-1; the D region possibly corresponds to TRBD2 (6 bases align). Sample: memory CD4+ T cells sorted from blood. This specimen's cell subset or site label, per the study, means: unstimulated CD4+ memory T cells. The TCR sequence derives from a human donor in good health. The nucleotides are TGTGCCAGTCGGCAGTGGCGGGACGCCCTAGAGGAGCAGTTCTTC. This codes for CASRQWRDALEEQFF.